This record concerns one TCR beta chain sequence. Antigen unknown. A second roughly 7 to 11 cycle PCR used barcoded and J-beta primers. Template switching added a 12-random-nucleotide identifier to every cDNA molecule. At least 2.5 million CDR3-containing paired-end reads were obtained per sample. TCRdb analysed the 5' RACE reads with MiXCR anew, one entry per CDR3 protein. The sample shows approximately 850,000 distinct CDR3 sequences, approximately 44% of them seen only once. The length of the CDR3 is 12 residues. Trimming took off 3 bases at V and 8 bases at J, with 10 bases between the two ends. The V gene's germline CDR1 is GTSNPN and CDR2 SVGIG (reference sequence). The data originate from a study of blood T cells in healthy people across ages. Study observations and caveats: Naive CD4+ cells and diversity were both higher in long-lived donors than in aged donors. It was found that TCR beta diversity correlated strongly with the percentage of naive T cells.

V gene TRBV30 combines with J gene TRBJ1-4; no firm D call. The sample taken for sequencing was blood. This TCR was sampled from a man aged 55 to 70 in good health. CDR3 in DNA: TGTGCCTGGAGCCTCCAAAGAGAAAAACTGTTTTTT. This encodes CAWSLQREKLFF. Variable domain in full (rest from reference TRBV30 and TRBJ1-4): SQTIHQWPATLVQPVGSPLSLECTVEGTSNPNLYWYRQAAGRGLQLLFYSVGIGQISSEVPQNLSASRPQDRQFILSSKKLLLSDSGFYLCAWSLQREKLFFGSGTQLSVL.